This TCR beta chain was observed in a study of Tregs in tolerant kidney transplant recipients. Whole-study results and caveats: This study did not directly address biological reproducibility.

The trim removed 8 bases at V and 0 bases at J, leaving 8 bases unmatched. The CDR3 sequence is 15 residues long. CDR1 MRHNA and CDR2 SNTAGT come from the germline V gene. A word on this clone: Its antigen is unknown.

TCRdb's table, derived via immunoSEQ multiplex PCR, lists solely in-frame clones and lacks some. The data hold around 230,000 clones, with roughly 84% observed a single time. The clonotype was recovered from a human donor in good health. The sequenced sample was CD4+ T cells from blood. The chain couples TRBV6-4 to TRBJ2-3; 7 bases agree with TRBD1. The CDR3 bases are TGTGCCAGCGGCACACCGGGACAGAGCACAGATACGCAGTATTTT. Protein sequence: CASGTPGQSTDTQYF.